The 26 T cell receptor beta chains reported below all come from one sample, sequenced in a study of T cells in Graves' hyperthyroidism and ophthalmopathy. There were TCR beta CDR3 regions amplified from RNA transcripts. The HTBI primer set drove a first-round RT-PCR of the TCR CDR3. TCRdb re-called the multiplex PCR reads through MiXCR, storing one row per CDR3 protein. The table lists about 560,000 distinct CDR3 sequences, 14% of them singletons. The sequencing input was blood. These receptors originate from a woman in her forties with Graves' hyperthyroidism.

In its sample, this clonotype was seen once. J is TRBJ2-2 and V is TRBV27, with TRBD2 as a possible D gene (6 bases). The CDR3 totals 14 residues. V was shortened by 8 bases and J by 2 bases, with 12 bases between the two germline ends. Germline V gene data show CDR1 as MNHEY and CDR2 as SMNVEV (reference sequence). The DNA for the CDR3 is TGTGCCAGCCGGGGGACTCCTAACACCGGGGAGCTGTTTTTT. It is translated as CASRGTPNTGELFF.

This clonotype has a handful of counts. The V gene is TRBV7-3, the J gene TRBJ2-1; TRBD1 or TRBD2 may be the D gene (5 bases each). The germline V gene has CDR1 SGHTA and CDR2 FQGTGA. The CDR3 sequence is 13 residues long. Trimming stripped 5 bases from V and 6 bases from J, with 11 bases between. The CDR3 loop reads CASSPGTLNEQFF. Here the CDR3 DNA reads TGTGCCAGCAGCCCCGGGACCCTCAATGAGCAGTTCTTC.

The V call is TRBV6-1, the J call TRBJ2-1, with D perhaps TRBD2 (6 bases). Germline CDR1 MNHNS, CDR2 SASEGT. Trimming cost V 9 bases and J 6 bases, with 15 bases left between them. This CDR3 region has 13 residues. In DNA form, the CDR3 reads TGTGCCAGTGGTCTGTCGACTAGCAATGAGCAGTTCTTC. Amino acids: CASGLSTSNEQFF.

This clonotype was counted only a few times. The rearrangement links TRBV20-1 to TRBJ2-7, with D perhaps being TRBD1 or TRBD2 (5 bases each). Germline V lookup: CDR1 DFQATT, CDR2 SNEGSKA (reference sequence). This CDR3 is built from 12 residues. Trimming took 1 base from V and 5 from J, leaving 9 bases between them. CDR3 amino acids: CSARVPGHEQYF. CDR3 nucleotide sequence: TGCAGTGCTAGAGTTCCGGGACACGAGCAGTACTTC.

This clonotype was counted ten times or more. V and J are TRBV12-3 or TRBV12-4 and TRBJ2-1; 7 bases map to TRBD2. The junction had 4 bases not matched to a gene; V was cut back by 3 bases and J by 5 bases. The CDR3 runs 14 residues. As DNA, the CDR3 is TGTGCCAGCAGTTTCGTTCGGGGGGACAATGAGCAGTTCTTC. It encodes CASSFVRGDNEQFF.

In its sample, this clonotype was seen many times. The V gene is TRBV7-2, the J gene TRBJ2-1, with 9 nucleotides matching TRBD2. CDR1 SGHTA and CDR2 FQGNSA come from the germline V gene. The CDR3 length is 15 residues. After removal of 5 bases from V and 8 bases from J, the junction contained 10 bases not matched to a gene. For the CDR3, the DNA is TGTGCCAGCAGCGTCGCGGGAGGGCCGGGGGATGAGCAGTTCTTC. Residues: CASSVAGGPGDEQFF.

This clonotype occurred many times. The V and J genes are TRBV18 and TRBJ2-7; no reliable D call. The germline gives CDR1 KGHSH, CDR2 LQKENI. This CDR3 is 14 amino acids long. Trimming shortened V by 0 bases and J by 6 bases, and 12 bases separated the two germline ends. The CDR3 loop is CASSPPYSRIEQYF. CDR3 DNA sequence: TGTGCCAGCTCACCACCGTATTCCAGGATCGAGCAGTACTTC.

At least ten counts were recorded for this clonotype. J is TRBJ2-5 and V is TRBV28, with a possible D match to TRBD1 (8 bases). V was pared by 5 bases and J by 7 bases, with 20 bases between. The CDR3 loop spans 15 amino acids. In germline, CDR1 is MDHEN, CDR2 SYDVKM. CDR3 nucleotide sequence: TGTGCCAGCAGTGTATCCGGGACAGGACTAGGGACCCAGTACTTC. Translating it yields CASSVSGTGLGTQYF.

This clonotype was observed a handful of times. The chain uses TRBV29-1 and TRBJ2-7; D gene unclear. V was trimmed by 5 bases and J by 1 base, leaving 18 bases between them. The germline V gene encodes CDR1 SQVTM and CDR2 ANQGSEA. CDR3 length: 15 amino acids. CDR3 sequence: CSVQQTATMSYEQYF. The CDR3 DNA reads as TGCAGCGTTCAACAGACTGCCACGATGTCCTACGAGCAGTACTTC.

In its sample, this clonotype was seen a few times. The rearrangement uses TRBV28 and TRBJ1-5, with D unresolved. The germline CDR1 and CDR2 sequences are MDHEN and SYDVKM. The CDR3 extends over 13 amino acids. Trimming removed 5 bases from V and 6 bases from J, with 11 bases in between. This CDR3 reads CASSPRVSQPQHF. Here the CDR3 DNA reads TGTGCCAGCAGTCCCCGGGTCTCTCAGCCCCAGCATTTT.

This clonotype has a handful of counts. The chain recombines TRBV27 with TRBJ2-3, with 9 bases aligning to TRBD1. CDR3 size: 15 residues. Germline V lookup: CDR1 MNHEY, CDR2 SMNVEV (reference sequence). Trimming cost V 5 bases and J 4 bases; bases outside gene matches: 7. CDR3 region: CASSPTGGMADTQYF. CDR3 DNA: TGTGCCAGCAGTCCAACAGGGGGCATGGCAGATACGCAGTATTTT.

The chain links TRBV6-1 to TRBJ2-7, with 8 nucleotides matching TRBD1. The V gene's germline CDR1 is MNHNS and CDR2 SASEGT. The CDR3 totals 12 residues. The trim removed 7 bases at V and 5 bases at J, leaving 4 bases unmatched. In DNA, the CDR3 is TGTGCCAGCATCAAGGACAGGGACGAGCAGTACTTC. Translation gives CASIKDRDEQYF.

The chain joins TRBV24-1 to TRBJ2-5; D is unresolved. Trimming removed 3 bases at V and 2 bases at J, with 15 bases between. From germline, CDR1 is KGHDR and CDR2 SFDVKD. The CDR3 runs 16 residues. The CDR3 sequence: CATSDPSSLLQETQYF. In nucleotides, the CDR3 is TGTGCCACCAGTGATCCCTCATCGCTACTACAAGAGACCCAGTACTTC.

The genes are TRBV13 and TRBJ2-2, with 14 nucleotides matching TRBD2. Trimming cost V 5 bases and J 6 bases; bases outside gene matches: 2. Germline loops: CDR1 PRHDT, CDR2 FYEKMQ (reference sequence). CDR3 length equals 15 residues. Written as DNA, the CDR3 is TGTGCCAGCAGCGGGACTAGCGGGAGTCCCGGGGAGCTGTTTTTT. It is translated as CASSGTSGSPGELFF.

This clonotype showed up just a few times. The chain recombines TRBV20-1 with TRBJ2-2; tentative D call: TRBD1 (5 bases). The CDR3 runs to 11 residues. Germline V gene lookup returns CDR1 DFQATT and CDR2 SNEGSKA (reference sequence). V lost 5 bases and J 5 bases, leaving 6 bases between the germline ends. The CDR3 is CSAGATGELFF. The CDR3 DNA reads as TGCAGTGCTGGGGCTACCGGGGAGCTGTTTTTT.

This chain links TRBV6-1 with TRBJ2-1; D remains unclear. V lost 6 bases to trimming and J lost 4 bases, with 10 bases between them. The CDR3 contains 13 residues. CDR1 and CDR2 (germline): MNHNS, SASEGT. CDR3 protein: CASRELLYNEQFF. The CDR3 nucleotides read TGTGCCAGCAGAGAACTCCTATACAATGAGCAGTTCTTC.

This chain joins TRBV25-1 and TRBJ2-7, with D unclear. V dropped 3 bases and J dropped 1 base, with 7 bases sitting between them. CDR3 length: 13 amino acids. Germline assignment: CDR1 MGHDK and CDR2 SYGVNS. CDR3 protein: CASSDSRSYEQYF. The CDR3 DNA is TGTGCCAGCAGTGACTCTCGTTCCTACGAGCAGTACTTC.

As for this clonotype: It may be a read error: a sequence one base away is much more abundant. This chain joins TRBV11-2 and TRBJ2-5; D may be TRBD1 (6 bases). CDR3 length equals 14 residues. The germline V gene encodes CDR1 SGHAT and CDR2 FQNNGV. Trimming took off 2 bases at V and 5 bases at J, with 12 bases between the two ends. The CDR3 nucleotides are TGTGCCAGCAGCTTACACAGGGATTTCGAGACCCAGTACTTC. As protein: CASSLHRDFETQYF. Using reference TRBV11-2 and TRBJ2-5 for the parts outside the CDR3, the full variable domain is EAGVAQSPRYKIIEKRQSVAFWCNPISGHATLYWYQQILGQGPKLLIQFQNNGVVDDSQLPKDRFSAERLKGVDSTLKIQPAKLEDSAVYLCASSLHRDFETQYFGPGTRLLVL.

In its sample, this clonotype was seen many times. The chain couples TRBV3-1 to TRBJ2-1, with 11 bases identical to TRBD2. After removal of 0 bases from V and 7 bases from J, the junction contained 5 bases not matched to a gene. The CDR3 loop spans 16 amino acids. The germline V gene has CDR1 LGHDT and CDR2 YNNKEL (reference sequence). CDR3 protein: CASSQDGGLAANEQFF. CDR3 nucleotide sequence: TGTGCCAGCAGCCAAGATGGGGGACTAGCGGCGAATGAGCAGTTCTTC.

This clonotype was found a few times. The rearrangement links TRBV7-6 to TRBJ2-3; D is uncertain. The length of the CDR3 is 15 residues. Germline-derived CDR1 and CDR2 are SGHVS and FNYEAQ. V was cut by 4 bases and J by 0 bases, with 11 bases left in between. The CDR3 coding sequence is TGTGCCAGCAGCTCCCTGGGTTCTAGCACAGATACGCAGTATTTT. Amino acid sequence: CASSSLGSSTDTQYF.

Only a few counts were recorded for this clonotype. The gene calls are TRBV20-1 and TRBJ2-5, with D unclear. The germline V gene has CDR1 DFQATT and CDR2 SNEGSKA (reference sequence). V was shortened by 5 bases and J by 5 bases, with 9 bases between the two germline ends. The CDR3 spans 11 residues. In nucleotides, the CDR3 is TGCAGTGCTCGTCTCGACGAGACCCAGTACTTC. Translated: CSARLDETQYF.

This clonotype has a handful of counts. J is TRBJ2-1 and V is TRBV19; 7 bases align to TRBD2. Germline V gene data show CDR1 as LNHDA and CDR2 as SQIVND (reference sequence). V shed 1 base and J 0 bases; nucleotides not matched to a gene: 3. The CDR3 consists of 16 residues. CDR3 in amino acids: CASSIGLAVSYNEQFF. In DNA form, the CDR3 reads TGTGCCAGTAGTATAGGCCTAGCGGTCTCCTACAATGAGCAGTTCTTC. The full variable domain, its missing parts supplied by reference TRBV19 and TRBJ2-1, is DGGITQSPKYLFRKEGQNVTLSCEQNLNHDAMYWYRQDPGQGLRLIYYSQIVNDFQKGDIAEGYSVSREKKESFPLTVTSAQKNPTAFYLCASSIGLAVSYNEQFFGPGTRLTVL.

The chain is built from TRBV11-2 and TRBJ2-3, with 8 bases lining up with TRBD2. The CDR3 runs to 13 residues. V gave up 5 bases and J gave up 14 bases; unmatched junction bases: 12. The germline V gene encodes CDR1 SGHAT and CDR2 FQNNGV. The CDR3 DNA sequence: TGTGCCAGCAGCGATACTGGGGGGACTAGTTGGTATTTT. This encodes CASSDTGGTSWYF.

This clonotype was seen many times. The CDR3 spells CASSSGQRANYGYTF. The CDR3 coding sequence is TGTGCCAGCAGTTCGGGACAGAGAGCTAACTATGGCTACACCTTC. The V call is TRBV27, the J call TRBJ1-2; 7 bases map to TRBD1. J gave up 0 bases and V 4 bases, and 5 bases lay outside the gene matches. CDR1 and CDR2 (germline): MNHEY, SMNVEV (reference sequence). CDR3 length: 15 residues.

This clonotype was found many times. The CDR3 sequence is CASSDFRVGYEQYF. In nucleotides, the CDR3 is TGTGCCAGCAGTGATTTCAGGGTTGGCTACGAGCAGTACTTC. This chain links TRBV2 with TRBJ2-7; tentative D call: TRBD1 (5 bases). From germline, CDR1 is SNHLY and CDR2 FYNNEI. V gave up 3 bases and J gave up 3 bases, with 12 bases separating them. This CDR3 comprises 14 residues.

V gene TRBV6-2 or TRBV6-3 combines with J gene TRBJ2-7; D ambiguous. Germline CDR1 and CDR2: MNHEY and SVGEGT. V lost 6 bases, J lost 5 bases, and 17 bases lay in between. The CDR3 length is 14 residues. For the CDR3, the DNA is TGTGCCAGCAGCCTAGACCACCCAGGAGACGAGCAGTACTTC. Its translation: CASSLDHPGDEQYF.